Following are 26 T cell receptor beta chains from one sample sequenced in a study of OX40 agonist ivuxolimab in advanced cancers. The data were produced by immunoSEQ multiplex PCR, yet TCRdb's version contains in-frame clones alone and is incomplete. Of 53,000 or so clones listed, 80% to 85% are singletons. This sample comprised CD4+ or CD8+ T cells sorted from blood, obtained in a trial of the OX40 agonist ivuxolimab. These receptors all come from an adult with an advanced solid tumor such as melanoma, head and neck, liver or kidney cancer.

The chain has TRBV7-2 and TRBJ2-7; TRBD2 matches at 10 bases. V was clipped by 4 bases and J by 3 bases; unmatched bases: 12. The CDR3 length is 17 residues. Germline-derived CDR1 and CDR2 are SGHTA and FQGNSA. The CDR3 is CASSSNPSLAGHYEQYF. The CDR3 DNA follows: TGTGCCAGCAGCTCCAATCCCTCACTAGCGGGGCACTACGAGCAGTACTTC.

This sequence joins TRBV27 and TRBJ2-1; maybe TRBD2 (5 bases). This CDR3 spans 17 amino acids. Germline CDR1 reads MNHEY; CDR2 reads SMNVEV (reference sequence). Trimming pared 6 bases from V and 5 bases from J, leaving 23 bases between. The CDR3 bases are TGTGCCAGCAGGTCCCTCTCCTCGCCCGGGATCAACAATGAGCAGTTCTTC. Its protein is CASRSLSSPGINNEQFF.

This clone was observed a handful of times. The gene calls are TRBV7-8 and TRBJ1-1; 11 nucleotides match TRBD1. Germline V gene lookup returns CDR1 SGHVS and CDR2 FQNEAQ. V dropped 4 bases and J dropped 11; count of bases not matched to a gene: 6. This CDR3 has 13 amino acids. The DNA for the CDR3 is TGTGCCAGCAGCTCCGGACAGGGGGCGCAGGCTTTCTTT. This gives the protein CASSSGQGAQAFF.

The gene calls are TRBV6-5 and TRBJ1-1; weak D call: TRBD1 (6 bases). Germline CDR1 MNHEY, CDR2 SVGAGI. Between the trimmed V and J ends, which lost 2 bases and 0 bases, there was a span of 13 bases. The CDR3 loop spans 16 amino acids. The CDR3 protein is CASSYRGTSMNTEAFF. CDR3 nucleotide sequence: TGTGCCAGCAGTTACCGGGGGACATCAATGAACACTGAAGCTTTCTTT.

The rearrangement uses TRBV9 and TRBJ2-5, with 9 bases identical to TRBD1. V lost 4 bases and J lost 5; bases outside the gene matches: 9. Germline CDR1 and CDR2: SGDLS and YYNGEE. The CDR3 sequence is 15 residues long. As DNA, the CDR3 is TGTGCCAGCAGCCCCCGGGGGACAGGGCGGGAGACCCAGTACTTC. Its translation: CASSPRGTGRETQYF.

The chain employs TRBV6-1 and TRBJ2-2; TRBD1 might be the D (5 bases). The length of the CDR3 is 14 residues. V lost 8 bases and J lost 1, with 11 bases in between. CDR1 and CDR2 from the germline V gene are MNHNS and SASEGT. The DNA for the CDR3 is TGTGCCAGCGACTGGGGCAGGAACACCGGGGAGCTGTTTTTT. Protein: CASDWGRNTGELFF.

The chain uses TRBV6-5 and TRBJ1-2; D is perhaps TRBD1 (6 bases). This CDR3 is 14 amino acids long. The V end was cut by 2 bases, the J end by 6 bases, with 13 bases between. The germline V gene has CDR1 MNHEY and CDR2 SVGAGI. In nucleotides, the CDR3 is TGTGCCAGCAGTTACCTACGCCGACAGGATGGCTACACCTTC. Translation: CASSYLRRQDGYTF.

This chain joins TRBV4-1 and TRBJ2-1; 9 nucleotides agree with TRBD2. Germline V lookup: CDR1 MGHRA, CDR2 YSYEKL. CDR3 length equals 16 residues. J lost 4 bases, V lost 2 bases, and 6 bases had no gene match. The CDR3 coding sequence is TGCGCCAGCAGCCAATTTCTAGCGGGACCATACAATGAGCAGTTCTTC. It encodes CASSQFLAGPYNEQFF.

The chain couples TRBV2 to TRBJ2-2; D is perhaps TRBD2 (5 bases). The V end was cut by 4 bases, the J end by 0 bases, with 6 bases between. The CDR3 is 14 residues long. The germline V gene encodes CDR1 SNHLY and CDR2 FYNNEI. The CDR3 coding sequence is TGTGCCAGCAGTGCGGGAACGAACACCGGGGAGCTGTTTTTT. It encodes CASSAGTNTGELFF.

This clone has only a few counts. This chain connects TRBV6-1 to TRBJ1-2, with a weak D call TRBD1 (5 bases). Looked up from germline, CDR1 is MNHNS and CDR2 is SASEGT. The length of the CDR3 is 15 residues. V dropped 6 bases and J dropped 4 bases, with 18 bases sitting between them. CDR3 coding DNA: TGTGCCAGCAGAACAGACCCAGGGTTTGGCTATGGCTACACCTTC. Residues: CASRTDPGFGYGYTF.

The V gene is TRBV5-1, the J gene TRBJ2-5; D call uncertain. V was clipped by 5 bases and J by 1 base, with 12 bases between them. Per germline, CDR1 SGHRS and CDR2 YFSETQ. The CDR3 spans 14 residues. This chain's CDR3 is CASSMGGFQETQYF. The CDR3 nucleotides are TGCGCCAGCAGTATGGGTGGATTCCAAGAGACCCAGTACTTC. The full variable domain, its missing parts supplied by reference TRBV5-1 and TRBJ2-5, is KAGVTQTPRYLIKTRGQQVTLSCSPISGHRSVSWYQQTPGQGLQFLFEYFSETQRNKGNFPGRFSGRQFSNSRSEMNVSTLELGDSALYLCASSMGGFQETQYFGPGTRLLVL.

The rearrangement joins TRBV7-8 to TRBJ2-3, with 8 bases lining up with TRBD2. V dropped 8 bases and J dropped 4; count of bases not matched to a gene: 8. CDR3 size: 14 residues. Germline CDR1 is SGHVS and CDR2 is FQNEAQ. CDR3 protein: CASSLRLASDTQYF. CDR3 bases: TGTGCCAGCTCCCTAAGACTAGCGTCAGATACGCAGTATTTT.

The genes are TRBV5-4 and TRBJ2-7; TRBD2 agrees at 11 bases. The CDR3 consists of 16 residues. Germline lookup yields CDR1 SGHNT and CDR2 YYREEE (reference sequence). Trimming cost V 0 bases and J 6 bases; bases outside gene matches: 8. CDR3 nucleotides: TGTGCCAGCAGCTTGGCTGTAGCGGGAGGGCCTGGCGAGCAGTACTTC. Translation gives CASSLAVAGGPGEQYF.

V gene TRBV4-1 combines with J gene TRBJ2-7; D remains unclear. The V gene's germline CDR1 is MGHRA and CDR2 YSYEKL. The CDR3 runs to 13 residues. V was shortened by 3 bases and J by 1 base, with 7 bases between the two germline ends. The CDR3 sequence: CASSQGRSYEQYF. As DNA, the CDR3 is TGCGCCAGCAGCCAGGGTCGATCCTACGAGCAGTACTTC.

There are a few counts of this clone. V gene TRBV5-1 combines with J gene TRBJ1-6; D is perhaps TRBD1 (6 bases). V lost 5 bases to trimming and J lost 6 bases, with 18 bases between them. Germline loops: CDR1 SGHRS, CDR2 YFSETQ. The CDR3 runs to 16 residues. CDR3 nucleotide sequence: TGCGCCAGCAGTCGGGACACGGGAGCGGCTAATTCACCCCTCCACTTT. Translating it yields CASSRDTGAANSPLHF.

The chain couples TRBV7-2 to TRBJ2-7; D is possibly TRBD2 (6 bases). Per the germline V gene, CDR1 is SGHTA and CDR2 is FQGNSA. The CDR3 has 14 residues. V was clipped by 5 bases and J by 2 bases, with 13 bases between them. The CDR3 sequence is CASSLAGLTYEQYF. The CDR3 DNA is TGTGCCAGCAGCCTCGCGGGACTTACCTACGAGCAGTACTTC.

The chain is built from TRBV28 and TRBJ1-1; a weak D match, TRBD1 (5 bases). The CDR3 runs 15 residues. V shed 4 bases and J shed 0 bases, with 12 bases lying between them. Germline values: CDR1 MDHEN, CDR2 SYDVKM. CDR3 DNA sequence: TGTGCCAGCAGTTCCCCTCGGGGCGTGAACACTGAAGCTTTCTTT. Translated: CASSSPRGVNTEAFF.

The chain joins TRBV5-1 to TRBJ1-6, with 8 nucleotides matching TRBD1. Trimming took 4 bases from V and 6 from J; bases not matched to a gene: 3. The CDR3 has 14 amino acids. The germline V gene has CDR1 SGHRS and CDR2 YFSETQ. CDR3 protein: CASSPGQVNSPLHF. In nucleotides, the CDR3 is TGCGCCAGCAGCCCGGGACAGGTTAATTCACCCCTCCACTTT. Variable domain in full (rest from reference TRBV5-1 and TRBJ1-6): KAGVTQTPRYLIKTRGQQVTLSCSPISGHRSVSWYQQTPGQGLQFLFEYFSETQRNKGNFPGRFSGRQFSNSRSEMNVSTLELGDSALYLCASSPGQVNSPLHFGNGTRLTVT.

V usage is TRBV2 and J usage is TRBJ2-2; possibly TRBD2 for D (5 bases). The CDR3 runs to 13 residues. Trimming took 0 bases from V and 9 from J, leaving 8 bases between them. CDR1 is SNHLY, CDR2 FYNNEI, per germline. CDR3 sequence: CASSEARGRELFF. As DNA, the CDR3 is TGTGCCAGCAGTGAAGCAAGAGGGCGGGAGCTGTTTTTT.

CDR3: CASSLHLQSSFSYEQYF. CDR3 bases: TGTGCCAGCAGCCTCCACCTGCAGTCTTCTTTTTCCTACGAGCAGTACTTC. The chain is built from TRBV7-3 and TRBJ2-7; D unclear. Trimming shortened V by 5 bases and J by 1 base, and 21 bases separated the two germline ends. Germline V gene lookup returns CDR1 SGHTA and CDR2 FQGTGA. The length of the CDR3 is 17 residues.

V and J are TRBV18 and TRBJ2-6; D unresolved. Trimming shortened V by 0 bases and J by 0 bases, and 6 bases separated the two germline ends. Germline values: CDR1 KGHSH, CDR2 LQKENI. This CDR3 region has 16 residues. CDR3 in DNA: TGTGCCAGCTCACCACCGCCGGCCTCTGGGGCCAACGTCCTGACTTTC. Its protein product is CASSPPPASGANVLTF.

CDR3 DNA: TGTGCCAGCAGTGTATTCCGCACAGATACGCAGTATTTT. It yields the protein CASSVFRTDTQYF. This rearrangement joins TRBV6-1 to TRBJ2-3, with D hard to call. The CDR3 extends over 13 amino acids. Trimming shortened V by 4 bases and J by 1 base, and 6 bases separated the two germline ends. Germline CDR1 is MNHNS and CDR2 is SASEGT.

The J gene is TRBJ1-1, the V gene TRBV11-1; D is ambiguous. The CDR3 spans 15 residues. The germline CDR1 and CDR2 sequences are SGHAT and FQDESV (reference sequence). V lost 5 bases and J 3 bases, leaving 16 bases between the germline ends. The CDR3 is CASSPASGSHTEAFF. The CDR3 DNA is TGTGCCAGCAGCCCCGCCTCGGGATCTCACACTGAAGCTTTCTTT.

The chain couples TRBV5-1 to TRBJ2-3; tentative D call: TRBD1 (6 bases). In germline, CDR1 is SGHRS, CDR2 YFSETQ. V lost 4 bases to trimming and J lost 4 bases, with 16 bases between them. This CDR3 is 15 amino acids long. The CDR3 is CASSEGTNPADTQYF. CDR3 sequence (DNA): TGCGCCAGCAGCGAAGGGACAAACCCGGCAGATACGCAGTATTTT.

V and J are TRBV7-9 and TRBJ2-2, with TRBD2 matching over 13 bases. The CDR3 is 18 residues long. J was trimmed by 9 bases and V by 4 bases; bases with no gene match: 14. The V gene's germline CDR1 is SEHNR and CDR2 FQNEAQ (reference sequence). This chain's CDR3 is CASSSQATSGGARWELFF. The CDR3 coding sequence is TGTGCCAGCAGCTCCCAGGCTACTAGCGGGGGGGCCCGCTGGGAGCTGTTTTTT.

The V and J genes are TRBV29-1 and TRBJ2-7, with 10 bases matching TRBD1. CDR3 length: 14 residues. V was clipped by 7 bases and J by 7 bases; unmatched bases: 13. Germline V gene sequence: CDR1 SQVTM, CDR2 ANQGSEA. CDR3 DNA sequence: TGCAGCGCCGGTTCGCGACAGGGGGCAGGTGAGCAGTACTTC. Translated, it gives CSAGSRQGAGEQYF.